The following is a T cell receptor beta chain sequence with its context. Its antigen remains unidentified. CD45RO/CCR7/CD25/CD127/CD95/CD27 separated CD4+ naive, central memory, regulatory and stem cell-like memory cells by sorting. This record comes from a study of beta chain features in type 1 diabetes. Isolated RNA was reverse transcribed in full, so expressed TCRB transcripts were sequenced. The data were produced by immunoSEQ multiplex PCR, yet TCRdb's version contains in-frame clones alone and is incomplete. The data hold 350,000 to 450,000 clones, with 11% to 15% observed a single time. General study results and limits: At VDJ recombination sites, type 1 diabetes patients had fewer insertions and more deleted nucleotides.

The sequencing input was naive CD4+ T cells from blood. The sequence came from a man between 25 and 39 years old in good health.

The CDR3 bases are TGTGCCAGTAGTATGCCCTCCCGATACGAGCAGTACTTC. It codes for CASSMPSRYEQYF. This chain links TRBV19 with TRBJ2-7, with D uncertain. From germline, CDR1 is LNHDA and CDR2 SQIVND (reference sequence). The V and J ends lost 3 bases and 4 bases respectively, with 10 bases between them. The CDR3 consists of 13 residues.